What follows are 18 T cell receptor beta chains derived from one specimen sequenced in a study of blood T cells in healthy people across ages (dated by TCRdb to between 2014 and 2016). Library construction relied on 5' RACE. The data were produced on an Illumina HiSeq 2500. A second PCR of about 6 to 11 cycles was performed with a sample-barcoded 5' primer and a J-beta primer mix. TCRdb trimmed the raw reads at Q25, called clones with MiXCR and kept productive beta chains. Under each unique CDR3 protein, matching rows form one entry showing the most common genes and DNA. This sample gives fewer than 900,000 distinct CDR3 sequences in total; 43% of them show up just once. The ten largest clones represent about 20% of the sample. The specimen was blood. The origin of the receptors is a woman aged 60-75 years in good health.

The rearrangement joins TRBV7-2 to TRBJ2-2; 9 bases line up with TRBD2. Germline V gene sequence: CDR1 SGHTA, CDR2 FQGNSA. The V gene end was trimmed by 1 base and the J gene end by 5 bases; junction bases not matched to a gene: 8. The CDR3 consists of 17 residues. The CDR3 is CASSLVGGRGRTGELFF. The CDR3 bases are TGTGCCAGCAGCTTAGTCGGCGGGAGGGGGAGGACCGGGGAGCTGTTTTTT.

The gene calls are TRBV10-3 and TRBJ2-3; a weak D match, TRBD1 (6 bases). The V and J ends lost 4 bases and 6 bases respectively, with 17 bases between them. Per germline, CDR1 ENHRY and CDR2 SYGVKD. The length of the CDR3 is 15 residues. CDR3 region: CAISVPRQGIDTQYF. The CDR3 DNA reads TGTGCCATCAGTGTCCCACGTCAGGGGATCGATACGCAGTATTTT.

V usage is TRBV10-3 and J usage is TRBJ2-1, with TRBD2 as a possible D gene (5 bases). V lost 2 bases and J 9 bases, leaving 11 bases between the germline ends. Germline CDR1 ENHRY, CDR2 SYGVKD. The CDR3 sequence is 13 residues long. The CDR3 here is CAISEGSVGEQFF. DNA of the CDR3: TGTGCCATCAGTGAGGGTAGCGTCGGTGAGCAGTTCTTC.

The CDR3 sequence is CASSLGTPGYEQYF. CDR3 nucleotide sequence: TGTGCCAGCAGTCTCGGGACCCCGGGCTACGAGCAGTACTTC. The chain recombines TRBV28 with TRBJ2-7; D may correspond to TRBD1 or TRBD2 (5 bases each). Germline V lookup: CDR1 MDHEN, CDR2 SYDVKM. This CDR3 region has 14 residues. V lost 5 bases, J lost 3 bases, and 14 bases lay in between.

The chain is built from TRBV5-1 and TRBJ2-5; the match to TRBD1 covers 8 bases. The CDR3 covers 14 residues. The V segment lost 4 bases and the J segment 8 bases; nucleotides outside the gene matches: 10. CDR1 and CDR2 from the germline V gene are SGHRS and YFSETQ. DNA for the CDR3: TGCGCCAGCAGCGTGGGACAGGAGTTTGTTACCCAGTACTTC. Amino acids: CASSVGQEFVTQYF.

Many counts were recorded for this clonotype. This sequence joins TRBV6-1 and TRBJ2-1; D is possibly TRBD2 (5 bases). Between the trimmed V and J ends, which lost 6 bases and 9 bases, there was a span of 15 bases. This CDR3 comprises 13 residues. Germline lookup yields CDR1 MNHNS and CDR2 SASEGT. The chain's CDR3 is CASRESNGGEQFF. DNA of the CDR3: TGTGCCAGCAGGGAGTCCAACGGAGGTGAGCAGTTCTTC.

This clonotype has just a few counts. The chain is built from TRBV9 and TRBJ2-3; D gene uncertain. Looked up from germline, CDR1 is SGDLS and CDR2 is YYNGEE. Trimming stripped 1 base from V and 4 bases from J, with 13 bases between. This CDR3 has 15 amino acids. The CDR3 here is CASSVTPKQPDTQYF. As DNA, the CDR3 is TGTGCCAGCAGCGTAACACCTAAACAGCCAGATACGCAGTATTTT.

This clonotype has only a few counts. The chain has TRBV21-1 and TRBJ2-1; the table's D call TRBD2 went unverified against the DNA. TRBV21-1 counts as a pseudogene. The CDR3 totals 15 residues. The CDR3 reads CASCHGTSGSNEQFF. CDR3 DNA sequence: TGTGCCAGCTGCCACGGGACTAGCGGGAGTAATGAGCAGTTCTTC.

The V and J genes are TRBV7-6 and TRBJ2-7, with 11 bases matching TRBD2. The junction had 4 bases not matched to a gene; V was cut back by 9 bases and J by 0 bases. The CDR3 consists of 14 residues. CDR1 is SGHVS, CDR2 FNYEAQ, per germline. CDR3 amino acids: CASTSGGFSYEQYF. Here the CDR3 DNA reads TGTGCCAGTACTAGCGGGGGATTCTCCTACGAGCAGTACTTC.

The chain couples TRBV7-9 to TRBJ1-1; no reliable D call. The CDR3 has 14 residues. V dropped 3 bases and J dropped 1 base, with 9 bases sitting between them. Germline V gene data show CDR1 as SEHNR and CDR2 as FQNEAQ (reference sequence). The CDR3 nucleotides are TGTGCCAGCAGCTTTCCCGAAGGGAACACTGAAGCTTTCTTT. Translated: CASSFPEGNTEAFF.

This clonotype was recorded many times. J is TRBJ2-1 and V is TRBV5-1; tentatively, D is TRBD1 (6 bases). The V gene lost 2 bases and the J gene lost 8 bases, with 8 bases spanning the gap. The germline V gene has CDR1 SGHRS and CDR2 YFSETQ. The CDR3 length is 12 residues. The CDR3 sequence: CASSLQGYEQFF. The CDR3 DNA reads TGCGCCAGCAGCTTACAGGGATATGAGCAGTTCTTC.

V and J are TRBV4-2 and TRBJ2-7; 9 bases align to TRBD1. Germline V gene data show CDR1 as LGHNA and CDR2 as YNFKEQ. The CDR3 extends over 16 amino acids. The ends lost 4 bases at V and 5 bases at J; junction bases unmatched: 12. The CDR3 DNA sequence: TGTGCCAGCAGCCCCGGACAGGGGCGTGCGTTTGACGAGCAGTACTTC. Amino acid sequence: CASSPGQGRAFDEQYF.

This chain connects TRBV9 to TRBJ1-1; 9 positions match TRBD1. The V segment lost 1 base and the J segment 4 bases; nucleotides outside the gene matches: 11. Germline V CDR1 and CDR2: SGDLS, YYNGEE. The CDR3 consists of 17 residues. The CDR3 bases are TGTGCCAGCAGCGTATTACAGGGGGCAGGGATTGCCACTGAAGCTTTCTTT. Its protein is CASSVLQGAGIATEAFF.

The chain recombines TRBV5-1 with TRBJ2-1; D possibly uses TRBD1 or TRBD2 (5 bases each). The J call may be faulty, since TRBJ2-7 better matches the DNA end. Germline V gives CDR1 SGHRS, CDR2 YFSETQ. The CDR3 extends over 17 amino acids. The DNA for the CDR3 is TGCGCCAGCAGCTTTGGGGCTGTAGGGAGCTCCTACAATGAGCAGTACTTC. This encodes CASSFGAVGSSYNEQYF.

The chain is built from TRBV27 and TRBJ2-5, with D perhaps assigned TRBD1 or TRBD2 (5 bases each). The J call is in doubt because the DNA end fits TRBJ2-7 better. CDR3 length: 14 residues. The germline V gene encodes CDR1 MNHEY and CDR2 SMNVEV (reference sequence). The CDR3: CASGRGPLPSEQYF. CDR3 coding DNA: TGTGCCAGCGGACGGGGCCCCCTTCCTTCCGAGCAGTACTTC.

This clonotype was observed a few times. The chain has TRBV7-9 and TRBJ1-1; D is unresolved. The CDR3 length is 16 residues. Germline assignment: CDR1 SEHNR and CDR2 FQNEAQ (reference sequence). The V end was cut by 1 base, the J end by 2 bases, with 14 bases between. The CDR3 bases are TGTGCCAGCAGCTTAGATAATAAGGGTTACAACACTGAAGCTTTCTTT. Translation gives CASSLDNKGYNTEAFF.

The chain recombines TRBV6-6 with TRBJ2-5, with TRBD2 as a possible D gene (6 bases). The germline CDR1 and CDR2 sequences are MNHNY and SVGAGI (reference sequence). The CDR3 has 16 residues. V lost 6 bases and J 2 bases, leaving 19 bases between the germline ends. The CDR3: CASSRVGGSGQETQYF. Here the CDR3 DNA reads TGTGCCAGCAGCCGAGTGGGGGGATCAGGACAAGAGACCCAGTACTTC.

This clonotype was counted many times. The V call is TRBV29-1, the J call TRBJ2-1, with 8 bases identical to TRBD1. CDR1 is SQVTM and CDR2 is ANQGSEA in the germline V gene. The CDR3 sequence is 12 residues long. V lost 8 bases to trimming and J lost 6 bases; unmatched junction nucleotides: 6. CDR3 in amino acids: CSSGTGPNEQFF. CDR3 in DNA: TGCAGCTCGGGGACAGGCCCCAATGAGCAGTTCTTC.